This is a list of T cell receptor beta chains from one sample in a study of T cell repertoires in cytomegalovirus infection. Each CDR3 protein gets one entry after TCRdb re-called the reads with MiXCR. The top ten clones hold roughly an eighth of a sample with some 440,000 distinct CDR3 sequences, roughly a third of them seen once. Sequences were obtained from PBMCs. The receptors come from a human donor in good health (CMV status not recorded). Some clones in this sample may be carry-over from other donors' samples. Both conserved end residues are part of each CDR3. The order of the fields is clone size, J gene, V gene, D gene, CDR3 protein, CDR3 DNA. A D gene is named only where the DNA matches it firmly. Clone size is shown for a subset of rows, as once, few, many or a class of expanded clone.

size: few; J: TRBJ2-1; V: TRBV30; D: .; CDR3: CAWTLEDSGNEQFF; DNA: TGTGCCTGGACTCTTGAGGATAGTGGCAATGAGCAGTTCTTC
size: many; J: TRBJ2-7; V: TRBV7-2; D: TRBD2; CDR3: CASSLKRGGSYEQYF; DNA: TGTGCCAGCAGCCTTAAGCGGGGGGGATCCTACGAGCAGTACTTC
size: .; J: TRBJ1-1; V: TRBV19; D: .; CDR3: CATHSMNTEAVF; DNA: TGTGCCACCCATTCCATGAACACTGAAGCTGTCTTT
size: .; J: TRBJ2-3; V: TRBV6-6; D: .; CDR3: CASSLKRRGTRTDTQYF; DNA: TGTGCCAGCAGCCTTAAACGGAGAGGGACCAGGACAGATACGCAGTATTTT
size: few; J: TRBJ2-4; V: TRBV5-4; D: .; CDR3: CASSSGENIQYF; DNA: TGTGCCAGCAGCTCTGGGGAAAACATTCAGTACTTC
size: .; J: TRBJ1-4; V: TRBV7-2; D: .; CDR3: CASSASVGVIEKLFF; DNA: TGTGCCAGCAGCGCCTCAGTGGGCGTAATTGAAAAACTGTTTTTT
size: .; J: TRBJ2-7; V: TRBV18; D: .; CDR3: CASSSSGDYEQYF; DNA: TGTGCCAGCTCATCCTCAGGGGATTACGAGCAGTACTTC
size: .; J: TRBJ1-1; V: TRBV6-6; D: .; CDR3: CASSSGPGTVNTEAFF; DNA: TGTGCCAGCAGTTCCGGCCCCGGGACGGTAAACACTGAAGCTTTCTTT
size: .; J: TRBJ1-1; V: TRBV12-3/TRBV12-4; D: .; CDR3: CASILTGGGSTEAFF; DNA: TGTGCCAGCATTCTAACCGGGGGAGGAAGCACTGAAGCTTTCTTT
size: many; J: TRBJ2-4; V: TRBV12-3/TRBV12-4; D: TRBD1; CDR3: CASKTLGTGKNIQYF; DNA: TGTGCCAGCAAGACCTTAGGGACAGGCAAAAACATTCAGTACTTC
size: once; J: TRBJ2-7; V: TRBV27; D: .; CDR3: CASRLTLGSPYEQYF; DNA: TGTGCCAGCAGGTTAACTCTCGGGAGCCCCTACGAGCAGTACTTC
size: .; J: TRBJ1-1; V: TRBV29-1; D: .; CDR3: CSVEWGLNTEAFF; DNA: TGCAGCGTTGAATGGGGCCTGAACACTGAAGCTTTCTTT
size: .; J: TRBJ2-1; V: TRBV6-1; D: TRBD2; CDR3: CASRIAGGPNEQFF; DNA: TGTGCCAGCAGGATAGCGGGGGGGCCCAATGAGCAGTTCTTC
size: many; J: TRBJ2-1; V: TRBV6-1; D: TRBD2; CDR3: CASSLSGGWFF; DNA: TGTGCCAGCAGTTTAAGCGGGGGCTGGTTCTTC
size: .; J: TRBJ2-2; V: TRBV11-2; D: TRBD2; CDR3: CASSPGLVLSGELFF; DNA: TGTGCCAGCAGCCCGGGACTAGTCCTTTCCGGGGAGCTGTTTTTT
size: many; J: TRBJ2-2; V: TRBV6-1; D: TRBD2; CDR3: CASSELAGGTGELFF; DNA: TGTGCCAGCAGTGAACTAGCGGGGGGCACCGGGGAGCTGTTTTTT
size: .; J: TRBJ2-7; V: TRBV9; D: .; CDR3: CASSVAGASEQYF; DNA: TGTGCCAGCAGCGTAGCTGGGGCTAGCGAGCAGTACTTC
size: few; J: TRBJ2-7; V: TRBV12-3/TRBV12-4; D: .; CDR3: CASSWGPPVSYEQYF; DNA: TGTGCCAGCAGCTGGGGGCCGCCGGTCTCCTACGAGCAGTACTTC
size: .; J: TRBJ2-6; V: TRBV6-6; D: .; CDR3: CASSYSRTPGAGANVLTF; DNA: TGTGCCAGCAGTTACTCTAGAACCCCGGGGGCGGGGGCCAACGTCCTGACTTTC
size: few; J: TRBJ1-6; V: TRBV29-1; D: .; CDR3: CSVQQDYNSPLHF; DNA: TGCAGCGTTCAACAGGACTATAATTCACCCCTCCACTTT
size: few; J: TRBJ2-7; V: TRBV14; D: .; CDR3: CASSQLDMSYEQYF; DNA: TGTGCCAGCAGCCAACTGGACATGTCCTACGAGCAGTACTTC
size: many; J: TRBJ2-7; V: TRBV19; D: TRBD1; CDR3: CASSPGQGATYEQYF; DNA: TGTGCCAGTAGTCCCGGACAGGGGGCTACCTACGAGCAGTACTTC
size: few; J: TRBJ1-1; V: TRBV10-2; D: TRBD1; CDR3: CASSESGQGNTEAFF; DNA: TGCGCCAGCAGTGAGTCGGGACAGGGGAACACTGAAGCTTTCTTT
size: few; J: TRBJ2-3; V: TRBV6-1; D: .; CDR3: CASSLGWLPGWPNSTDTQYF; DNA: TGTGCCAGCAGCCTAGGGTGGCTACCCGGGTGGCCGAATAGCACAGATACGCAGTATTTT
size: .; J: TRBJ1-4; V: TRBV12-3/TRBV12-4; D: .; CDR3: CASSLVGERNEKLFF; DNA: TGTGCCAGCAGTTTAGTTGGAGAGCGGAATGAAAAACTGTTTTTT
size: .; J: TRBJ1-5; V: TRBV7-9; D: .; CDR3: CAISLATSINSNQPPHF; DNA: TGTGCCATCAGCTTAGCGACAAGCATTAATAGCAATCAGCCCCCGCATTTT
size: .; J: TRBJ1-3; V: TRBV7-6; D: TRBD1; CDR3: CASSLKKGQGPSGNTIYF; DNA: TGTGCCAGCAGCTTAAAAAAGGGACAGGGGCCCTCTGGAAACACCATATATTTT
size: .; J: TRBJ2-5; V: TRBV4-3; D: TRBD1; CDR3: CASSQVFDRGETQYF; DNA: TGCGCCAGCAGCCAAGTCTTTGACAGGGGAGAGACCCAGTACTTC
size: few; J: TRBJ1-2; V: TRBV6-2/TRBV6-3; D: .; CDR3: CASRTASSRDGYTF; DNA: TGTGCCAGCAGGACAGCCTCTTCTCGGGATGGCTACACCTTC
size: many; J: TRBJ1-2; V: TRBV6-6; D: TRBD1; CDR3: CASSYESGQGGFGGYTF; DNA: TGTGCCAGCAGTTACGAGTCCGGACAGGGAGGCTTTGGTGGCTACACCTTC
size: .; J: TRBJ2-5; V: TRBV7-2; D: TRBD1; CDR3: CASSLELRGRRETQYF; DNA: TGTGCCAGCAGCTTAGAGCTGAGGGGGCGCCGGGAGACCCAGTACTTC
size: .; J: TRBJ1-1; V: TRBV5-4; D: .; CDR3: CASSSGLTGTEAFF; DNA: TGTGCCAGCAGCTCTGGACTTACGGGCACTGAAGCTTTCTTT
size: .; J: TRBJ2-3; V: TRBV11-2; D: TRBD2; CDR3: CASSRGGARKDTQYF; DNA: TGTGCCAGCAGCCGGGGGGGAGCCAGAAAGGATACGCAGTATTTT